This TCR beta chain was identified during a study of blood T cell repertoires in COVID-19. The CDR3 contains 11 residues. Trimming stripped 7 bases from V and 4 bases from J, with 5 bases between. Germline V gene lookup returns CDR1 ENHRY and CDR2 SYGVKD. As originally analysed: Reference gene primer amplification in the assay estimated nucleated cell counts. Measured with immunoSEQ multiplex PCR; TCRdb has only the in-frame clones, and not every one. V and J calls and clone size are those listed in that table; D and trimming were worked out from the DNA. The repertoire holds roughly 330,000 clones, with about 90% as singletons.

Material: PBMCs or T cells enriched from blood (not recorded which). This chain joins TRBV10-3 and TRBJ1-5; D is unclear. This TCR was recovered from a woman in her 30s who had recovered from COVID-19. The CDR3 DNA reads TGTGCCATCACCTTGAATCAGCCCCAGCATTTT. Protein: CAITLNQPQHF.